These T cell receptor beta chains were read from a single sample in a study of blood T cell repertoires in COVID-19. Generated by immunoSEQ multiplex PCR, the TCRdb table keeps only in-frame clones and is missing some. This table holds hundreds of thousands of clones, less than 85% found once. Sequenced input: peripheral blood. The receptor set was obtained from a woman aged 18-29 years with acute or convalescent COVID-19. Each CDR3 is given with its conserved first and last residue. Fields, in order: J gene, V gene, clone size, CDR3 protein. For some rows the clone size is stated as once, few or many, or as a class when expanded; others skip it.

J: TRBJ1-3; V: TRBV7-6; size: NA; CDR3: CASSAGQSSGNTIYF
J: TRBJ2-2; V: TRBV5-1; size: NA; CDR3: CASSLHRGNTGELFF
J: TRBJ1-2; V: TRBV7-9; size: NA; CDR3: CASSDGTGLRGYTF
J: TRBJ1-6; V: TRBV6-1; size: NA; CDR3: CASSEWESSYNSPLHF
J: TRBJ1-1; V: TRBV19; size: few; CDR3: CASSIDLGRQQEAFF
J: TRBJ2-5; V: TRBV9; size: NA; CDR3: CASSVVGGETQYF
J: TRBJ1-6; V: TRBV6-4; size: NA; CDR3: CASRLETGISPLHF
J: TRBJ2-4; V: TRBV18; size: NA; CDR3: CASSPSITRQNIQYF
J: TRBJ1-2; V: TRBV5-1; size: NA; CDR3: CASSLGESRGLGYTF
J: TRBJ2-5; V: TRBV10-2; size: once; CDR3: CASGPGGVQETQYF
J: TRBJ1-6; V: TRBV20-1; size: once; CDR3: CSASRGSNSPLHF
J: TRBJ2-7; V: TRBV21-1; size: NA; CDR3: CSPGQGYEQYF
J: TRBJ1-1; V: TRBV5-1; size: NA; CDR3: CASSFRGQGTEAFF
J: TRBJ1-5; V: TRBV5-5; size: few; CDR3: CASSSTGTEGKPQHF
J: TRBJ1-5; V: TRBV2; size: NA; CDR3: CASSDRGAFGNQPQHF
J: TRBJ1-2; V: TRBV6-5; size: NA; CDR3: CATIFWRTVGYTF
J: TRBJ2-7; V: TRBV19; size: NA; CDR3: CASSIARKTYEQYF
J: TRBJ2-5; V: TRBV15; size: NA; CDR3: CATSRDMREQETQYF
J: TRBJ2-5; V: TRBV9; size: NA; CDR3: CASSVSPAGAKETQYF
J: TRBJ1-4; V: TRBV2; size: NA; CDR3: CASSEPKGSTNEKLFF
J: TRBJ1-2; V: TRBV5-1; size: NA; CDR3: CASSYRGRNGYTF
J: TRBJ1-1; V: TRBV3-1/TRBV3-2; size: NA; CDR3: CASSYGTVNTEAFF
J: TRBJ2-7; V: TRBV27; size: NA; CDR3: CASSPGTGEWVLYEQYF